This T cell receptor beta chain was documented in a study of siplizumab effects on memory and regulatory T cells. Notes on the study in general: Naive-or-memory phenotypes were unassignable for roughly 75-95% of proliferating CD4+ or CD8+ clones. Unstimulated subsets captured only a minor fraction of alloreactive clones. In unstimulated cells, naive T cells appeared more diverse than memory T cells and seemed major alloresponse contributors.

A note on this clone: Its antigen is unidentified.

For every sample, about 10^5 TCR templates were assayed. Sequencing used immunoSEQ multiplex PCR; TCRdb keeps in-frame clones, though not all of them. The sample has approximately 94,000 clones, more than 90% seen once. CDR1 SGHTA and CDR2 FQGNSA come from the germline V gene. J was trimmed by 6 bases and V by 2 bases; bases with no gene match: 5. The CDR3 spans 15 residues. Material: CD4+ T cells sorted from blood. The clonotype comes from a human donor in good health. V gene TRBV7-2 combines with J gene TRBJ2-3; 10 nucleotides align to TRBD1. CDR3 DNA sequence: TGTGCCAGCAGCTTACGGACAGGGGGATCCGATACGCAGTATTTT. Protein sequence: CASSLRTGGSDTQYF.